This T cell receptor beta chain was captured in a study of cytomegalovirus exposure and HLA in healthy donors. The PCR was carried out with 60 Vbeta primers and 13 Jbeta primers. Measured with immunoSEQ multiplex PCR; TCRdb has only the in-frame clones, and not every one. Here the sample spans about 85,000 clones, more than 60% being singletons. The germline V and J ends were trimmed by 0 bases and 0 bases, with 11 bases remaining between them. The CDR3 is made up of 16 amino acids. The germline V gene encodes CDR1 LGHNA and CDR2 YSLEER. A few counts support this clone. The sequencing sample was made of PBMCs. The sequence derives from a boy aged 5-17 years in good health and CMV-seronegative. The J gene is TRBJ1-2, the V gene TRBV4-3, with D possibly matching TRBD1 (5 bases). DNA of the CDR3: TGCGCCAGCAGCCAAGATGGTACAGGCGCTAACTATGGCTACACCTTC. Residues: CASSQDGTGANYGYTF.